The 16 T cell receptor beta chains below were found in one sample sequenced in a study of spatial heterogeneity in lung cancer (dated by TCRdb to about 2019). General conclusions and limits of the study: The number of expanded intratumoral alpha and beta TCRs correlated with the tumor nonsynonymous mutation count.

Library generation was performed with 5' RACE. Instrument on record: NextSeq 500. TCRdb applied fastp at Q25 and MiXCR to the public reads, then kept only in-frame beta chains. Every distinct CDR3 protein forms one entry, paired with its most common genes and DNA. This sample is represented by 15,000 to 20,000 distinct CDR3 sequences; approximately 6.2% of them were singletons. Together, the top ten hold approximately 6.2% of the sample. The label giving this sample's time point can be read as: sample taken at primary tumor resection. These receptors lack a known antigen. The material was lung tumor tissue, obtained at surgery. Every receptor here comes from a male donor with early-stage non-small cell lung cancer.

This clonotype was counted at least ten times. The size of this beta chain means little, since it is a stray read in a library made for alpha chains. The chain joins TRBV20-1 to TRBJ2-3; D gene uncertain. The CDR3 spans 14 residues. Trimming shortened V by 1 base and J by 7 bases, and 15 bases separated the two germline ends. CDR1 and CDR2 (germline): DFQATT, SNEGSKA (reference sequence). As DNA, the CDR3 is TGCAGTGCTAGAGCGTACCTCGACCTCAATACGCAGTATTTT. Translated: CSARAYLDLNTQYF.

This clonotype was counted many times. This beta chain is an off-target read within a library intended for alpha chains, so its frequency means little. This sequence joins TRBV7-2 and TRBJ2-1, with 10 bases identical to TRBD1. The germline gives CDR1 SGHTA, CDR2 FQGNSA. Losses at the gene ends were 5 bases for V and 1 base for J; bases not matched to a gene: 5. This CDR3 has 16 residues. CDR3 region: CASSLRDRGSYNEQFF. Written as DNA, the CDR3 is TGTGCCAGCAGCCTACGGGACAGGGGTTCCTACAATGAGCAGTTCTTC.

In this sample, this clonotype turned up a few times. The library was designed around alpha chains, so this beta chain is a stray read whose abundance carries little weight. This chain uses TRBV20-1 with TRBJ1-1; TRBD1 aligns across 9 bases. The CDR3 length is 14 residues. Germline-derived CDR1 and CDR2 are DFQATT and SNEGSKA (reference sequence). Trimming took 3 bases from V and 5 from J; bases not matched to a gene: 7. The CDR3, as DNA: TGCAGTGCTAGTCCCGGGACAGGGATGACTGAAGCTTTCTTT. This codes for CSASPGTGMTEAFF.

As for this clonotype: A much bigger clone sits one base away, suggesting this may be a read error. For a library built for alpha chains, this beta chain is a stray read; little rests on its size. The V and J genes are TRBV7-3 and TRBJ2-2; 8 positions match TRBD1. J gave up 4 bases and V 5 bases, and 6 bases lay outside the gene matches. Germline CDR1 and CDR2: SGHTA and FQGTGA. This CDR3 contains 15 residues. The CDR3 reads CASSRCGQGTGELFF. CDR3 DNA: TGTGCCAGCAGCCGTTGTGGACAGGGCACCGGGGAGCTGTTTTTT. Together with reference TRBV7-3 and TRBJ2-2, the CDR3 gives the full variable domain: GAGVSQTPSNKVTEKGKYVELRCDPISGHTALYWYRQSLGQGPEFLIYFQGTGAADDSGLPNDRFFAVRPEGSVSTLKIQRTERGDSAVYLCASSRCGQGTGELFFGEGSRLTVL.

This clonotype was observed many times. This beta chain came through as a stray read in a library set up for alpha chains, and its size says little. The chain couples TRBV2 to TRBJ2-1; the match to TRBD2 covers 7 bases. Germline-derived CDR1 and CDR2 are SNHLY and FYNNEI. The CDR3 runs to 16 residues. The trim removed 5 bases at V and 7 bases at J, leaving 14 bases unmatched. The CDR3 here is CASSRDYGTMGNEQFF. The DNA of the CDR3 is TGTGCCAGCAGTCGGGACTACGGAACGATGGGAAATGAGCAGTTCTTC. Filled out from reference TRBV2 and TRBJ2-1, the complete variable domain reads EPEVTQTPSHQVTQMGQEVILRCVPISNHLYFYWYRQILGQKVEFLVSFYNNEISEKSEIFDDQFSVERPDGSNFTLKIRSTKLEDSAMYFCASSRDYGTMGNEQFFGPGTRLTVL.

This clonotype was detected many times. With the library built for alpha chains, this beta chain is off target and its frequency is not meaningful. The chain recombines TRBV2 with TRBJ2-7, with 12 bases fitting TRBD2. Germline V gene sequence: CDR1 SNHLY, CDR2 FYNNEI. The CDR3 covers 15 residues. Germline trimming cut 3 bases from V and 3 bases from J; bases unmatched to any gene: 3. In nucleotides, the CDR3 is TGTGCCAGCAGTGACCTAGCGGGGGGGTTCTACGAGCAGTACTTC. Its translation is CASSDLAGGFYEQYF.

In this sample, this clonotype turned up a few times. The library was prepared for alpha chains; this beta chain is a stray read, so its frequency means little. J is TRBJ1-1 and V is TRBV6-2 or TRBV6-3; D possibly corresponds to TRBD1 (6 bases). Trimming stripped 7 bases from V and 2 bases from J, with 17 bases between. Germline V gives CDR1 MNHEY, CDR2 SVGEGT. CDR3 size: 15 residues. In DNA, the CDR3 is TGTGCCAGCAAAGAGGGGGGTCGGCCCAACACTGAAGCTTTCTTT. This encodes CASKEGGRPNTEAFF.

This clonotype was seen repeatedly, ten times or more. This beta chain is an unintended read in a library built for alpha chains; its size means little. The rearrangement joins TRBV6-6 to TRBJ1-1; 10 nucleotides line up with TRBD1. The length of the CDR3 is 12 residues. V lost 4 bases, J lost 11 bases, and 4 bases stayed unmatched. Per the germline V gene, CDR1 is MNHNY and CDR2 is SVGAGI (reference sequence). The CDR3 here is CASSSGTGEAFF. The CDR3 nucleotides are TGTGCCAGCAGTTCCGGGACAGGGGAGGCTTTCTTT.

This clonotype was recorded at least ten times. This beta chain was picked up by a library intended for alpha chains and is off target, so its count carries little meaning. The CDR3 sequence is CSARKTENDSPLHF. The CDR3 DNA is TGCAGTGCTAGAAAGACGGAGAATGACTCACCCCTCCACTTT. The chain joins TRBV20-1 to TRBJ1-6; no clear D. V lost 2 bases and J 10 bases, leaving 15 bases between the germline ends. Per germline, CDR1 DFQATT and CDR2 SNEGSKA (reference sequence). The CDR3 runs 14 residues.

This clonotype was counted at least ten times. A library prepared for alpha chains yielded this beta chain as an off-target read; its size is of little meaning. The gene calls are TRBV18 and TRBJ2-7; 8 positions match TRBD1. After removal of 0 bases from V and 7 bases from J, the junction contained 11 bases not matched to a gene. This CDR3 comprises 16 residues. The germline gives CDR1 KGHSH, CDR2 LQKENI. CDR3 loop: CASSPPVGTGGGEQYF. In DNA form, the CDR3 reads TGTGCCAGCTCACCACCGGTGGGGACAGGTGGTGGGGAGCAGTACTTC.

This clonotype has ten or more counts. With the library built for alpha chains, this beta chain is off target and its frequency is not meaningful. V is TRBV27 and J is TRBJ2-2, with D hard to call. There are 12 residues in the CDR3. The ends were cut back, 3 bases at V and 3 bases at J, with 2 bases in the middle. Germline V CDR1 and CDR2: MNHEY, SMNVEV (reference sequence). The CDR3 loop reads CASSFDTGELFF. For the CDR3, the DNA is TGTGCCAGCAGTTTTGACACCGGGGAGCTGTTTTTT.

This clonotype has ten or more counts. A library prepared for alpha chains yielded this beta chain as an off-target read; its size is of little meaning. This chain connects TRBV7-4 to TRBJ1-1, with a possible D match to TRBD1 (5 bases). V was pared by 5 bases and J by 7 bases, with 20 bases between. The CDR3 runs 15 residues. From germline, CDR1 is SGHVT and CDR2 SQSDAQ. CDR3 coding DNA: TGTGCCAGCAGCCAAAGGGGAGGGTGTAACGGTGAAGCTTTCTTT. This translates into CASSQRGGCNGEAFF.

There are many counts of this clonotype. This beta chain is an off-target read within a library intended for alpha chains, so its frequency means little. V usage is TRBV6-2 or TRBV6-3 and J usage is TRBJ1-1, with 8 positions matching TRBD1. The V gene end was trimmed by 5 bases and the J gene end by 7 bases; junction bases not matched to a gene: 18. The CDR3 contains 17 residues. From germline, CDR1 is MNHEY and CDR2 SVGEGT. The CDR3 loop reads CASSLGETGVNRREAFF. The CDR3 DNA reads TGTGCCAGCAGTCTAGGAGAGACAGGGGTAAACCGCCGTGAAGCTTTCTTT.

Points on this clonotype: This beta chain was picked up by a library intended for alpha chains and is off target, so its count carries little meaning. The rearrangement links TRBV6-2 or TRBV6-3 to TRBJ2-2, with 8 bases matching TRBD1. The CDR3 covers 15 residues. Germline values: CDR1 MNHEY, CDR2 SVGEGT. Losses at the gene ends were 6 bases for V and 3 bases for J; bases not matched to a gene: 6. The CDR3 loop is CASRDGTGDTGELFF. The CDR3, as DNA: TGTGCCAGCAGGGACGGGACAGGCGACACCGGGGAGCTGTTTTTT.

Worth noting for this clonotype: This beta chain represents an off-target read in a library built for alpha chains; its size is of limited meaning. The CDR3 bases are TGTGCCAGCAGCCCGGACTCAACCTCTGGGGCCAACGTCCTGACTTTC. Its protein is CASSPDSTSGANVLTF. This chain connects TRBV4-2 to TRBJ2-6, with D maybe TRBD2 (5 bases). Looked up from germline, CDR1 is LGHNA and CDR2 is YNFKEQ. The length of the CDR3 is 16 residues. The V gene lost 4 bases and the J gene lost 0 bases, with 10 bases spanning the gap.

This clonotype was counted ten times or more. For a library built for alpha chains, this beta chain is a stray read; little rests on its size. The CDR3 coding sequence is TGTGCCAGCAGTTACACGGGGACGGAGACCCAGTACTTC. This translates into CASSYTGTETQYF. The chain links TRBV6-6 to TRBJ2-5; D tentatively fits TRBD1 or TRBD2 (5 bases each). This CDR3 is built from 13 residues. Germline CDR1 and CDR2: MNHNY and SVGAGI (reference sequence). V gave up 2 bases and J gave up 5 bases, with 9 bases separating them.